This TCR beta chain was documented in a study of T cells in localized non-small cell lung cancer. The germline V gene has CDR1 KGHSH and CDR2 LQKENI. The V segment lost 5 bases and the J segment 3 bases; nucleotides outside the gene matches: 5. The CDR3 length is 15 residues. Here immunoSEQ multiplex PCR was the method, and the copy in TCRdb shows in-frame clones only, minus some. Counted here are roughly 40,000 clones, about 76% occurring once; the ten biggest clones make up under 8%. This clone is a singleton in its sample. This TCR was sampled from a male donor at least 60 years old with stage II lung adenocarcinoma. The sequencing here drew on peripheral blood mononuclear cells, taken before any cancer treatment. The chain couples TRBV18 to TRBJ2-3; 10 bases are shared with TRBD2. The CDR3 here is CASSALAGGTDTQYF. The CDR3 bases are TGTGCCAGCTCAGCCTTAGCGGGAGGTACAGATACGCAGTATTTT.